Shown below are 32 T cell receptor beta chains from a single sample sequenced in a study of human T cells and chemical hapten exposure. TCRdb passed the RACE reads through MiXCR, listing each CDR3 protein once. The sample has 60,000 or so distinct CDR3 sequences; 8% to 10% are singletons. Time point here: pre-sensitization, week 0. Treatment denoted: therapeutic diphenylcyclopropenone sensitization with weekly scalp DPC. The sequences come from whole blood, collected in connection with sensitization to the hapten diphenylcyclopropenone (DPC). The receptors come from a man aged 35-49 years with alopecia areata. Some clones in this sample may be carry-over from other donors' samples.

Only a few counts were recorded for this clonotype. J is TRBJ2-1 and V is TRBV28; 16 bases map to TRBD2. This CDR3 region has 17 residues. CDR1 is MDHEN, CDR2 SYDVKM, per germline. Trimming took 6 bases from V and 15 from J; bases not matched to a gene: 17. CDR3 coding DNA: TGTGCCAGCAGCTCTCCTCCCGGGACTAGCGGGAGGGCCTGGTTGTTCTTC. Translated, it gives CASSSPPGTSGRAWLFF.

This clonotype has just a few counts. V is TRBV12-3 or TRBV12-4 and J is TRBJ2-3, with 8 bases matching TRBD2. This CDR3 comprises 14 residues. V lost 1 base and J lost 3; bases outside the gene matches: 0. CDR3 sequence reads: CASSLERETDTQYF. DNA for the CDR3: TGTGCCAGCAGTTTAGAGCGGGAGACAGATACGCAGTATTTT.

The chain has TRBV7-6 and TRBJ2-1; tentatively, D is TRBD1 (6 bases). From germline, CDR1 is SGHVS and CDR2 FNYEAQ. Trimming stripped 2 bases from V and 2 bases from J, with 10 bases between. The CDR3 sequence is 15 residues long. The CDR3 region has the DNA TGTGCCAGCAGCTTACGGACAGCAACCTACAATGAGCAGTTCTTC. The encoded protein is CASSLRTATYNEQFF.

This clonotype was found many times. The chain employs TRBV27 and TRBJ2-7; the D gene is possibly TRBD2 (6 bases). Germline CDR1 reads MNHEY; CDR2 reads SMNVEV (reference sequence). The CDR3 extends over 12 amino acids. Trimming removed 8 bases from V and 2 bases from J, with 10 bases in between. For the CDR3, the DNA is TGTGCCAGCCGGGGACTTGCCTACGAGCAGTACTTC. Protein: CASRGLAYEQYF.

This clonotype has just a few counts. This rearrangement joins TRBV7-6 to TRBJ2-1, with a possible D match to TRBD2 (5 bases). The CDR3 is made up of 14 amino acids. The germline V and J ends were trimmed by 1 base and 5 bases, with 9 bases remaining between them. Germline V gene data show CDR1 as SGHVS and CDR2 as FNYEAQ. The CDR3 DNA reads TGTGCCAGCAGCTTAGATAGCGACGACAATGAGCAGTTCTTC. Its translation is CASSLDSDDNEQFF.

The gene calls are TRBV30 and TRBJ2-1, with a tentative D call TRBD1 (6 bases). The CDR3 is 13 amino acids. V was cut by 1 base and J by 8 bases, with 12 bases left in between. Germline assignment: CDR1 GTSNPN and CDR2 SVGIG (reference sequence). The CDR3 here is CAWSAGQYYEQFF. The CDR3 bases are TGTGCCTGGAGTGCCGGACAGTACTATGAGCAGTTCTTC.

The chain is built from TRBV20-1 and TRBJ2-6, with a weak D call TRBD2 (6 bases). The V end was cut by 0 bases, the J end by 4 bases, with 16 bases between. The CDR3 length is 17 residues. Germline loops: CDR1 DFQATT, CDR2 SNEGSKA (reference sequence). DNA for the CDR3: TGCAGTGCTAGAGATGGGGGGAGCAGCCCAGGGGCCAACGTCCTGACTTTC. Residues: CSARDGGSSPGANVLTF.

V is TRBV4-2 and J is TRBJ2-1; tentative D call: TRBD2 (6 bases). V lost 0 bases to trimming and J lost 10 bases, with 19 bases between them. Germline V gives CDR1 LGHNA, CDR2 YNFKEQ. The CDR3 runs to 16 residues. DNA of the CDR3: TGTGCCAGCAGCCAAGATCTAGCCGGGAGTTCGAGGGAGCAGTTCTTC. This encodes CASSQDLAGSSREQFF.

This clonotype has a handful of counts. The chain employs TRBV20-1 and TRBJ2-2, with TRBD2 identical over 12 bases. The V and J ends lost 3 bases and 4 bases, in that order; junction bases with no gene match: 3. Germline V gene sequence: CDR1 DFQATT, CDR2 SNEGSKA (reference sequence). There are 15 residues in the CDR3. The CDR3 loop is CSARTSGSGTGELFF. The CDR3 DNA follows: TGCAGTGCTAGGACTAGCGGGAGCGGCACCGGGGAGCTGTTTTTT.

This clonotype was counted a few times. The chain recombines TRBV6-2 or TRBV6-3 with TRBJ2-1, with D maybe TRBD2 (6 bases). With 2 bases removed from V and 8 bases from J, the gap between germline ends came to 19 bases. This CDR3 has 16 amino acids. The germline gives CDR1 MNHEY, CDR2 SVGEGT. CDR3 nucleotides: TGTGCCAGCAGTTACCCCCCGAGCGGGCCCGAGGATGAGCAGTTCTTC. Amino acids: CASSYPPSGPEDEQFF.

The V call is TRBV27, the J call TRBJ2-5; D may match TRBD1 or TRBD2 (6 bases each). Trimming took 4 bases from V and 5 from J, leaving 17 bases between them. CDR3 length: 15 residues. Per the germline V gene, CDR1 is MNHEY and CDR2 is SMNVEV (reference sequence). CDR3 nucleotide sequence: TGTGCCAGCAGTTCCACAGGACGGGGGCTGGAGACCCAGTACTTC. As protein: CASSSTGRGLETQYF.

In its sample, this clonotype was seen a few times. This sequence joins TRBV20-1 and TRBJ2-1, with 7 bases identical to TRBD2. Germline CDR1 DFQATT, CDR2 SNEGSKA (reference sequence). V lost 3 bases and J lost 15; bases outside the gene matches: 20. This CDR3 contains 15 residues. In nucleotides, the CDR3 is TGCAGTGCTAGGGCCTCTAGCGGCTCAATTCATAGTCGGTTCTTC. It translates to CSARASSGSIHSRFF.

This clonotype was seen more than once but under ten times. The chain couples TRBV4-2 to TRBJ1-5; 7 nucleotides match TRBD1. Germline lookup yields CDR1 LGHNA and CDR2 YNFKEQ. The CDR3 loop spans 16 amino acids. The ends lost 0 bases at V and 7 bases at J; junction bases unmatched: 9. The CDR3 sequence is CASSQDVTGEGQPQHF. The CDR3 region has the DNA TGTGCCAGCAGCCAAGACGTAACAGGGGAGGGCCAGCCCCAGCATTTT.

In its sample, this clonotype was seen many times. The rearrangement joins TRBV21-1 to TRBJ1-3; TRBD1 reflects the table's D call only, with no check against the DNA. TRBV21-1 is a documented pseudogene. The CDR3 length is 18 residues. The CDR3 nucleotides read TGTGCCAGCAGCAAAACACAAGGACAGTCAAACTCTGGAAACACCATATATTTT. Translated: CASSKTQGQSNSGNTIYF.

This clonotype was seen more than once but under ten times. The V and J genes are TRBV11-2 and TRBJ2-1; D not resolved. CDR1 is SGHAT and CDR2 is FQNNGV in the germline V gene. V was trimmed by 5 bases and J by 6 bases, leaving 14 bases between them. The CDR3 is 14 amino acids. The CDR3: CASSPDLLGNEQFF. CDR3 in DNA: TGTGCCAGCAGCCCCGACCTCTTGGGCAATGAGCAGTTCTTC.

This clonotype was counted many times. The CDR3 coding sequence is TGCAGTGCTAGAGGGCCCCTAGCGTCCCAAACCGACTACGAGCAGTACTTC. This encodes CSARGPLASQTDYEQYF. V is TRBV20-1 and J is TRBJ2-7, with D possibly being TRBD2 (6 bases). Trimming took 1 base from V and 3 from J, leaving 22 bases between them. Germline assignment: CDR1 DFQATT and CDR2 SNEGSKA (reference sequence). The CDR3 runs to 17 residues.

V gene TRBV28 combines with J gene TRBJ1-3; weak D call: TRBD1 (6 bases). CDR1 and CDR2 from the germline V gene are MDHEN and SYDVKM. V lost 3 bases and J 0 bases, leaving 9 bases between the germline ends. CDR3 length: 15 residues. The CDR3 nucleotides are TGTGCCAGCAGTTTGGGACACCTCTCTGGAAACACCATATATTTT. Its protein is CASSLGHLSGNTIYF.

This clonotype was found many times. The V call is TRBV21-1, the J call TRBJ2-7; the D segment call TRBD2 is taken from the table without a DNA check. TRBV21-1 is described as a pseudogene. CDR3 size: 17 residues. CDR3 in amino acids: CASSRPYKREPSYEQYF. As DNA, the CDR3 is TGTGCCAGCAGCAGACCCTACAAGCGGGAGCCGTCCTACGAGCAGTACTTC.

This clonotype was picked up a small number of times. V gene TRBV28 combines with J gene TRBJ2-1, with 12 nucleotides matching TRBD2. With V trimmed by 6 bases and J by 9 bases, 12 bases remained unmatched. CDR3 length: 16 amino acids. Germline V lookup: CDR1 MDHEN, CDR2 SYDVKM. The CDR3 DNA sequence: TGTGCCAGCAGGCAACTTCTAGCGGGAGGGTTGAGTGAGCAGTTCTTC. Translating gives CASRQLLAGGLSEQFF.

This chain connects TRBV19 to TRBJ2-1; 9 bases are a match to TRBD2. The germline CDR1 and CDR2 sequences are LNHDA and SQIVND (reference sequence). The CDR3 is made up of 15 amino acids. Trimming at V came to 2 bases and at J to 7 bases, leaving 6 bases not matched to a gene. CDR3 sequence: CASSIIAGGPNEQFF. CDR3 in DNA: TGTGCCAGTAGTATAATCGCGGGAGGGCCTAATGAGCAGTTCTTC.

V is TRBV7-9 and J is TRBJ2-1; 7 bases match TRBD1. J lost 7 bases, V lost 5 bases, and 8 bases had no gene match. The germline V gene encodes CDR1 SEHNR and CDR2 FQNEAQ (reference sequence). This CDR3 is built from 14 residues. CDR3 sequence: CASSPWDSKNEQFF. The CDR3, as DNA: TGTGCCAGCAGCCCTTGGGACAGCAAAAATGAGCAGTTCTTC. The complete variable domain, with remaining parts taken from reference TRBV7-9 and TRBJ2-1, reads DTGVSQNPRHKITKRGQNVTFRCDPISEHNRLYWYRQTLGQGPEFLTYFQNEAQLEKSRLLSDRFSAERPKGSFSTLEIQRTEQGDSAMYLCASSPWDSKNEQFFGPGTRLTVL.

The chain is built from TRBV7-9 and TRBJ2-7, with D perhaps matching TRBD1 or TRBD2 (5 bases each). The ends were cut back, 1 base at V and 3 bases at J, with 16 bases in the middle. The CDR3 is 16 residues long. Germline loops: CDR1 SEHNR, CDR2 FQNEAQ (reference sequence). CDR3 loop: CASSLGGSMGDYEQYF. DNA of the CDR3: TGTGCCAGCAGCTTAGGCGGCAGCATGGGGGACTACGAGCAGTACTTC. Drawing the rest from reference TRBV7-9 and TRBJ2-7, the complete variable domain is DTGVSQNPRHKITKRGQNVTFRCDPISEHNRLYWYRQTLGQGPEFLTYFQNEAQLEKSRLLSDRFSAERPKGSFSTLEIQRTEQGDSAMYLCASSLGGSMGDYEQYFGPGTRLTVT.

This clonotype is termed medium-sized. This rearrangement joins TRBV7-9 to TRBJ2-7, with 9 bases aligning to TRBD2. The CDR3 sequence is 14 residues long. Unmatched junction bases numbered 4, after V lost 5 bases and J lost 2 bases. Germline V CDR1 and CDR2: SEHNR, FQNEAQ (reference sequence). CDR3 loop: CASSVSGSAYEQYF. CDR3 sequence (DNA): TGTGCCAGCAGCGTTAGCGGGAGTGCCTACGAGCAGTACTTC.

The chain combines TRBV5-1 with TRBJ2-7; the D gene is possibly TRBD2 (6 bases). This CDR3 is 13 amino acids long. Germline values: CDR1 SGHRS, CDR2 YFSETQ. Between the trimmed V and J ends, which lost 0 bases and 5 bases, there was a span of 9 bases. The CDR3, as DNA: TGCGCCAGCAGCTTGGGGGGAGGCGACGAGCAGTACTTC. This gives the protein CASSLGGGDEQYF. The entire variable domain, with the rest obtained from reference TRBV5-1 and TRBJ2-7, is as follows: KAGVTQTPRYLIKTRGQQVTLSCSPISGHRSVSWYQQTPGQGLQFLFEYFSETQRNKGNFPGRFSGRQFSNSRSEMNVSTLELGDSALYLCASSLGGGDEQYFGPGTRLTVT.

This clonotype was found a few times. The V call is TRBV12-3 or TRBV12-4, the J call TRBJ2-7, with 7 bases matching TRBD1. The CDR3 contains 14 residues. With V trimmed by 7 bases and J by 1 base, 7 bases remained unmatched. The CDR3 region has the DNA TGTGCCAGCAAACGACAGGGCGGATCCTACGAGCAGTACTTC. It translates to CASKRQGGSYEQYF.

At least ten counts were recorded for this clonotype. CDR3 region: CASRPDRGLSFYEQYF. The DNA of the CDR3 is TGTGCCAGCAGGCCAGACAGGGGCCTTTCATTCTACGAGCAGTACTTC. The chain employs TRBV6-2 or TRBV6-3 and TRBJ2-7; 8 nucleotides align to TRBD1. Germline V gene lookup returns CDR1 MNHEY and CDR2 SVGEGT. The CDR3 length is 16 residues. V gave up 6 bases and J gave up 3 bases; unmatched junction bases: 13.

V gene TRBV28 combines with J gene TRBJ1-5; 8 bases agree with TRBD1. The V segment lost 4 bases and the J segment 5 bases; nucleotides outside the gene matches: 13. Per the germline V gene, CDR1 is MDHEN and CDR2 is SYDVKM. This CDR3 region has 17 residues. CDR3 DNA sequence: TGTGCCAGCAGTTCGACAGGGGCCCTGAAGGGCGATCAGCCCCAGCATTTT. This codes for CASSSTGALKGDQPQHF.

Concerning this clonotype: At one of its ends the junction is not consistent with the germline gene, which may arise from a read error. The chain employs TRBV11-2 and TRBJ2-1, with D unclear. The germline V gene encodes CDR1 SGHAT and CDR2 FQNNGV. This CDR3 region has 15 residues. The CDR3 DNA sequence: TGTGCCAGCAGCTCCCCCGAGACCTCCTACGATGAGCAGTTCTTC. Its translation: CASSSPETSYDEQFF.

CDR3 DNA sequence: TGTGCCAGCAGCGTAGGAGACAGAAACACTGAAGCTTTCTTT. This gives the protein CASSVGDRNTEAFF. This chain uses TRBV9 with TRBJ1-1; D might be TRBD1 (5 bases). Trimming pared 0 bases from V and 2 bases from J, leaving 8 bases between. There are 14 residues in the CDR3. CDR1 and CDR2 from the germline V gene are SGDLS and YYNGEE.

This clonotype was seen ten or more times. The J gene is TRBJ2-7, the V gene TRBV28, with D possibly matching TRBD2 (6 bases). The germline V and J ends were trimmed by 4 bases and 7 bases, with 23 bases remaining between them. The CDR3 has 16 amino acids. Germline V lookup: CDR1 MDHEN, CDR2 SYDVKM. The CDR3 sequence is CASSYGLALGGREQYF. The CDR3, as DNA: TGTGCCAGCAGTTACGGGCTAGCCCTCGGAGGGAGAGAGCAGTACTTC.

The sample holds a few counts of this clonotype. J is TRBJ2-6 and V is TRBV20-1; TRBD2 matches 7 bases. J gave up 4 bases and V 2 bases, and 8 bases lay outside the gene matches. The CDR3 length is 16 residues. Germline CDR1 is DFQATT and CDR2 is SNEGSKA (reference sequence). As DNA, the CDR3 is TGCAGTGCTAGACCCCTTGGGGGGGTCGGGGCCAACGTCCTGACTTTC. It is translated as CSARPLGGVGANVLTF.

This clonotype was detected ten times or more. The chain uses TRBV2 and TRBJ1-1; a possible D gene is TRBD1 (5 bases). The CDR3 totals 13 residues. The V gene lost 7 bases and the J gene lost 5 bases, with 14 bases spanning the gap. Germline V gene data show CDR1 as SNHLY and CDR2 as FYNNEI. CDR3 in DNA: TGTGCCAGCACTTTAGAGGGGAGGACTGAAGCTTTCTTT. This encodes CASTLEGRTEAFF. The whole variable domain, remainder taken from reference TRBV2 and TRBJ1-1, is EPEVTQTPSHQVTQMGQEVILRCVPISNHLYFYWYRQILGQKVEFLVSFYNNEISEKSEIFDDQFSVERPDGSNFTLKIRSTKLEDSAMYFCASTLEGRTEAFFGQGTRLTVV.